A single sample is the source of the 24 T cell receptor beta chains below, sequenced in a study of blood T cell repertoires in COVID-19. Only in-frame clones appear in the TCRdb table, and some are missing; sequencing was by immunoSEQ multiplex PCR. The top ten hold more than 4% of the sample, which has 60,000 to 80,000 clones, roughly 85% seen once. The sequencing input was peripheral blood. Receptors were obtained from a human donor in a cohort sampled during active COVID-19.

This chain uses TRBV11-3 with TRBJ2-5, with TRBD2 as a possible D gene (7 bases). The CDR3 consists of 15 residues. V was pared by 1 base and J by 5 bases, with 14 bases between. Germline loops: CDR1 SGHNT, CDR2 YENEEA. This chain's CDR3 is CASSLGGGRGETQYF. The DNA of the CDR3 is TGTGCCAGCAGCTTAGGGGGGGGCCGCGGGGAGACCCAGTACTTC.

The chain links TRBV11-2 to TRBJ1-3; weak D call: TRBD1 (6 bases). Looked up from germline, CDR1 is SGHAT and CDR2 is FQNNGV. With 6 bases removed from V and 0 bases from J, the gap between germline ends came to 15 bases. The CDR3 spans 16 residues. CDR3: CASSYIRGGSGNTIYF. The CDR3 DNA sequence: TGTGCCAGCAGTTATATCAGGGGCGGCTCTGGAAACACCATATATTTT.

The V and J genes are TRBV5-4 and TRBJ1-2, with 7 positions matching TRBD1. Germline values: CDR1 SGHNT, CDR2 YYREEE (reference sequence). With 0 bases clipped from V and 3 bases from J, the junction kept 5 bases outside the gene matches. The CDR3 sequence is 15 residues long. CDR3 DNA: TGTGCCAGCAGCTTGGGACAGGGTGGAGACTATGGCTACACCTTC. Its translation: CASSLGQGGDYGYTF.

The J gene is TRBJ2-3, the V gene TRBV18; possible D gene TRBD1, 6 bases. The V end was cut by 3 bases, the J end by 4 bases, with 11 bases between. The CDR3 runs 14 residues. Germline CDR1 KGHSH, CDR2 LQKENI. The CDR3 region is CASSPVRGSDTQYF. CDR3 DNA sequence: TGTGCCAGCTCACCGGTTAGGGGGTCAGATACGCAGTATTTT.

The genes are TRBV7-2 and TRBJ1-2; D perhaps matches TRBD1 (6 bases). The V gene lost 5 bases and the J gene lost 7 bases, with 26 bases spanning the gap. Germline values: CDR1 SGHTA, CDR2 FQGNSA. The CDR3 covers 17 residues. CDR3 bases: TGTGCCAGCAGCCCAGGCGGGGGGGGGCGTGTCGTTGGTGGCTACACCTTC. Protein sequence: CASSPGGGGRVVGGYTF.

The chain carries TRBV7-2 and TRBJ2-1; D remains ambiguous. This CDR3 is built from 11 residues. Trimming stripped 1 base from V and 12 bases from J, with 7 bases between. CDR1 SGHTA and CDR2 FQGNSA come from the germline V gene. The CDR3 protein is CASSLGGGQFF. In DNA, the CDR3 is TGTGCCAGCAGCTTAGGAGGTGGGCAGTTCTTC.

This clone was found a few times. This chain links TRBV15 with TRBJ1-2; TRBD1 agrees at 7 bases. The CDR3 runs to 15 residues. The germline V gene has CDR1 LNHNV and CDR2 YYDKDF (reference sequence). With V trimmed by 3 bases and J by 4 bases, 8 bases remained unmatched. CDR3 bases: TGTGCCACCAGCAGGCTTGGCAGGGGGGCCTATGGCTACACCTTC. As protein: CATSRLGRGAYGYTF.

The CDR3 reads CASSSGGPTKLFF. Written as DNA, the CDR3 is TGTGCCAGCAGTTCTGGCGGCCCAACCAAACTGTTTTTT. The rearrangement uses TRBV28 and TRBJ1-4, with no clear D. CDR3 length: 13 amino acids. With 4 bases removed from V and 11 bases from J, the gap between germline ends came to 14 bases. Germline V gene sequence: CDR1 MDHEN, CDR2 SYDVKM.

V is TRBV18 and J is TRBJ1-1, with TRBD1 identical over 10 bases. Trimming cost V 5 bases and J 11 bases; bases outside gene matches: 2. The CDR3 sequence is 11 residues long. Germline V gene sequence: CDR1 KGHSH, CDR2 LQKENI. CDR3 in amino acids: CASSGTGEAFF. The CDR3 coding sequence is TGTGCCAGCTCAGGGACAGGGGAGGCTTTCTTT. The whole variable domain, remainder taken from reference TRBV18 and TRBJ1-1, is NAGVMQNPRHLVRRRGQEARLRCSPMKGHSHVYWYRQLPEEGLKFMVYLQKENIIDESGMPKERFSAEFPKEGPSILRIQQVVRGDSAAYFCASSGTGEAFFGQGTRLTVV.

This clone was observed a few times. The chain recombines TRBV5-1 with TRBJ2-5; 12 bases fit TRBD2. Germline assignment: CDR1 SGHRS and CDR2 YFSETQ. The J segment lost 1 base and the V segment lost 4 bases, leaving 8 bases of the junction unmatched. This CDR3 has 17 residues. The CDR3 DNA reads TGCGCCAGCAGCACCACTCTAGCGGGAGGGTCCCAAGAGACCCAGTACTTC. It encodes CASSTTLAGGSQETQYF.

V is TRBV27 and J is TRBJ2-7, with D tentatively TRBD2 (6 bases). CDR3 length equals 15 residues. Trimming left V 5 bases short and J 0 bases short, with 14 bases between. Germline V CDR1 and CDR2: MNHEY, SMNVEV (reference sequence). The CDR3 is CASSRARGYSYEQYF. The CDR3 region has the DNA TGTGCCAGCAGTAGGGCGCGGGGTTACTCCTACGAGCAGTACTTC.

This chain joins TRBV5-6 and TRBJ1-5, with 10 bases matching TRBD1. This CDR3 is built from 15 residues. Looked up from germline, CDR1 is SGHDT and CDR2 is YYEEEE. The trim removed 2 bases at V and 4 bases at J, leaving 3 bases unmatched. As DNA, the CDR3 is TGTGCCAGCAGCTTCGGGACAGGGGTAAATCAGCCCCAGCATTTT. As protein: CASSFGTGVNQPQHF.

The rearrangement joins TRBV2 to TRBJ1-5; 7 bases are shared with TRBD1. J lost 4 bases, V lost 5 bases, and 2 bases had no gene match. Germline V gene lookup returns CDR1 SNHLY and CDR2 FYNNEI. The CDR3 runs to 13 residues. For the CDR3, the DNA is TGTGCCAGCAGTTGGGACAGTAATCAGCCCCAGCATTTT. Translation: CASSWDSNQPQHF.

This clone was recorded only once. The chain carries TRBV5-5 and TRBJ2-3; a possible D gene is TRBD1 (5 bases). Germline lookup yields CDR1 SGHKS and CDR2 YYEKEE (reference sequence). CDR3 length equals 14 residues. V shed 1 base and J shed 0 bases, with 6 bases lying between them. For the CDR3, the DNA is TGTGCCAGCAGCTTGAGACAGAGCACAGATACGCAGTATTTT. The encoded protein is CASSLRQSTDTQYF.

The chain is built from TRBV5-6 and TRBJ2-2, with D possibly being TRBD1 (5 bases). Germline CDR1 SGHDT, CDR2 YYEEEE. The CDR3 is 16 amino acids. Trimming shortened V by 4 bases and J by 0 bases, and 13 bases separated the two germline ends. CDR3 amino acids: CASSRQPLSNTGELFF. The CDR3 nucleotides are TGTGCCAGCAGCCGACAGCCTCTATCGAACACCGGGGAGCTGTTTTTT.

Only a few counts were recorded for this clone. The chain combines TRBV11-1 with TRBJ2-7; a possible D gene is TRBD2 (6 bases). CDR1 is SGHAT and CDR2 is FQDESV in the germline V gene (reference sequence). The CDR3 is made up of 12 amino acids. Trimming left V 4 bases short and J 3 bases short, with 7 bases between. CDR3 sequence: CASSSGLYEQYF. The CDR3 nucleotides read TGTGCCAGCAGCTCGGGACTCTACGAGCAGTACTTC.

V usage is TRBV2 and J usage is TRBJ2-1; 7 nucleotides agree with TRBD2. Germline V CDR1 and CDR2: SNHLY, FYNNEI. This CDR3 contains 13 residues. The ends lost 4 bases at V and 5 bases at J; junction bases unmatched: 2. The CDR3 spells CASSGRGNNEQFF. CDR3 bases: TGTGCCAGCAGTGGGCGGGGGAACAATGAGCAGTTCTTC.

The chain couples TRBV19 to TRBJ1-2; tentative D call: TRBD1 (5 bases). The germline CDR1 and CDR2 sequences are LNHDA and SQIVND (reference sequence). The CDR3 extends over 14 amino acids. Trimming removed 4 bases from V and 2 bases from J, with 11 bases in between. The DNA for the CDR3 is TGTGCCAGTAGTAGAACCGCAGGGAACTATGGCTACACCTTC. Encoded protein: CASSRTAGNYGYTF.

This clone has only one observation. The chain employs TRBV6-4 and TRBJ1-5; D might be TRBD1 (5 bases). The CDR3 consists of 17 residues. The germline gives CDR1 MRHNA, CDR2 SNTAGT. The V and J ends lost 0 bases and 5 bases respectively, with 17 bases between them. The CDR3: CASSDSGRVISDQPQHF. The CDR3, as DNA: TGTGCCAGCAGTGACTCCGGCAGGGTCATATCCGATCAGCCCCAGCATTTT.

CDR3 sequence: CASSTGGASTDTQYF. The CDR3 DNA sequence: TGTGCCAGCAGCACAGGGGGAGCTAGCACAGATACGCAGTATTTT. The J gene is TRBJ2-3, the V gene TRBV28, with 8 positions matching TRBD1. From germline, CDR1 is MDHEN and CDR2 SYDVKM. V lost 6 bases, J lost 0 bases, and 5 bases stayed unmatched. This CDR3 spans 15 amino acids. The full variable domain, in which reference TRBV28 and TRBJ2-3 provide the parts outside the CDR3, is DVKVTQSSRYLVKRTGEKVFLECVQDMDHENMFWYRQDPGLGLRLIYFSYDVKMKEKGDIPEGYSVSREKKERFSLILESASTNQTSMYLCASSTGGASTDTQYFGPGTRLTVL.

The chain recombines TRBV27 with TRBJ2-2; 9 bases are shared with TRBD1. Trimming took 6 bases from V and 7 from J; bases not matched to a gene: 15. The CDR3 runs to 17 residues. Germline CDR1 MNHEY, CDR2 SMNVEV (reference sequence). The CDR3 sequence is CASSLFFRDRVFGELFF. The DNA for the CDR3 is TGTGCCAGCAGCCTGTTTTTTCGGGACAGGGTGTTCGGGGAGCTGTTTTTT.

The chain couples TRBV3-1 (or the pseudogene TRBV3-2) to TRBJ1-2; maybe TRBD1 (5 bases). Germline V lookup: CDR1 LGHDT, CDR2 YNNKEL (reference sequence). The germline V and J ends were trimmed by 1 base and 6 bases, with 9 bases remaining between them. The CDR3 length is 13 residues. CDR3 loop: CASSQVPGNGYTF. In nucleotides, the CDR3 is TGTGCCAGCAGCCAAGTCCCAGGGAATGGCTACACCTTC.

V is TRBV19 and J is TRBJ1-2; 8 nucleotides line up with TRBD1. The CDR3 contains 17 residues. Germline CDR1 is LNHDA and CDR2 is SQIVND (reference sequence). V lost 3 bases and J lost 4; bases outside the gene matches: 13. The CDR3 sequence: CASSIPSGGRFVYGYTF. As DNA, the CDR3 is TGTGCCAGTAGTATCCCGTCAGGGGGCCGTTTCGTCTATGGCTACACCTTC. The full variable domain, completed using reference TRBV19 and TRBJ1-2, is DGGITQSPKYLFRKEGQNVTLSCEQNLNHDAMYWYRQDPGQGLRLIYYSQIVNDFQKGDIAEGYSVSREKKESFPLTVTSAQKNPTAFYLCASSIPSGGRFVYGYTFGSGTRLTVV.

In nucleotides, the CDR3 is TGCGCCAGCAGCTTGGCGGGGTCGGGGGACCTGAAGGGCTACACCTTC. It is translated as CASSLAGSGDLKGYTF. The chain is built from TRBV5-1 and TRBJ1-2; perhaps TRBD1 as D (5 bases). V was clipped by 0 bases and J by 8 bases, with 20 bases between them. The CDR3 extends over 16 amino acids. Per the germline V gene, CDR1 is SGHRS and CDR2 is YFSETQ.